This is a list of T cell receptor beta chains from one sample in a study of T cell responses to AZD1222 COVID-19 vaccine. Assay: immunoSEQ multiplex PCR; the TCRdb copy retains only in-frame clones and omits some. The sample has over 130,000 clones, roughly nine tenths seen once. The sample consisted of peripheral blood, taken 28 days after the second AZD1222 dose. The source is an adult who received the AZD1222 COVID-19 vaccine. Each CDR3 is given with its conserved first and last residue. The D gene is left open where the match is weak. Not every row has a clone size; where given, it reads once, few, many or a size class.

V	size	J	D	DNA	CDR3
TRBV29-1	-	TRBJ2-4	-	TGCAGCGTCGGGGTTGGGGGAGCCAAAAACATTCAGTACTTC	CSVGVGGAKNIQYF
TRBV6-5	-	TRBJ1-2	-	TGTGCCAGCAGTACACACAGGACTAACTATGGCTACACCTTC	CASSTHRTNYGYTF
TRBV30	-	TRBJ1-3	-	TGTGCCTGCCAGGCCGACTCTGGAAACACCATATATTTT	CACQADSGNTIYF
TRBV27	-	TRBJ2-7	-	TGTGCCAGCAGTTTTTCATCGGGAACCTACGAGCAGTACTTC	CASSFSSGTYEQYF
TRBV6-5	-	TRBJ2-1	-	TGTGCCAGCAGGTATCCCAATGAGCAGTTCTTC	CASRYPNEQFF
TRBV7-6	once	TRBJ1-1	-	TGTGCCAGCAGCTTAAATCTGGGGACGACGAACACTGAAGCTTTCTTT	CASSLNLGTTNTEAFF
TRBV4-1	-	TRBJ2-1	-	TGCGCCAGCAGCCAAGATGTCGCGTCTCTCCTGAATGAGCAGTTCTTC	CASSQDVASLLNEQFF
TRBV28	-	TRBJ2-7	-	TGTGCCAGCAGTTTATTAGGACAGCTTATTTCCTACGAGCAGTACTTC	CASSLLGQLISYEQYF
TRBV27	-	TRBJ2-1	-	TGTGCCAGCGCGCAGGCAGGGAGCTCCTACAATGAGCAGTTCTTC	CASAQAGSSYNEQFF
TRBV14	once	TRBJ1-2	-	TGTGCCAGCAGCCAATGGGAGTATGGCTACACCTTC	CASSQWEYGYTF
TRBV19	once	TRBJ1-4	TRBD1	TGTGCCAGTAGCCCCGGCGACAGGGAGTATGAAAAACTGTTTTTT	CASSPGDREYEKLFF
TRBV6-6	once	TRBJ1-1	-	TGTGCCAGCAGTTACTCGAGAGGTGGGGGTATCACTGAAGCTTTCTTT	CASSYSRGGGITEAFF
TRBV10-1	-	TRBJ2-1	-	TGCGCCAGCAGTGGTTCCGGGACTGCTTACAATGAGCAGTTCTTC	CASSGSGTAYNEQFF
TRBV24-1	-	TRBJ2-7	-	TGTGCCACCAGTGACGGGTCCTACGAGCAGTACTTC	CATSDGSYEQYF
TRBV4-1	-	TRBJ2-1	TRBD2	TGCGCCAGCAGCCAAGTAGGGACTAGCGGATACAATGAGCAGTTCTTC	CASSQVGTSGYNEQFF
TRBV27	-	TRBJ1-2	TRBD1	TGTGCCAGCAGTTCCCAGGGGGCGTATGATGGCTACACCTTC	CASSSQGAYDGYTF
TRBV18	-	TRBJ1-2	-	TGTGCCAGCTCACCTGTCGGCACGAGCGTAATCCCCTATGGCTACACCTTC	CASSPVGTSVIPYGYTF
TRBV19	-	TRBJ1-1	TRBD1	TGTGCCAGCTCCTCCGGGACAGGGTCGTACACTGAAGCTTTCTTT	CASSSGTGSYTEAFF
TRBV15	-	TRBJ2-5	TRBD1	TGTGCCACCAGCAGCAGACAGGGGAGTCAAGAGACCCAGTACTTC	CATSSRQGSQETQYF
TRBV2	-	TRBJ1-4	TRBD1	TGTGCCAGCAGCCCGGGACAGGGGTATAGATCAACTAATGAAAAACTGTTTTTT	CASSPGQGYRSTNEKLFF
TRBV11-3	-	TRBJ2-3	-	TGTGCCAGCAGCTTAGAAGTTGGCTCAGATACGCAGTATTTT	CASSLEVGSDTQYF
TRBV7-6	-	TRBJ2-7	TRBD2	TGTGCCAGCAGCCTAATAGCGGGAGGGCCTTCCTACGAGCAGTACTTC	CASSLIAGGPSYEQYF
TRBV2	-	TRBJ1-1	-	TGTGCCAGCCGTGGGCGGGGTGGATGGAACACTGAAGCTTTCTTT	CASRGRGGWNTEAFF
TRBV28	once	TRBJ2-3	TRBD2	TGTGCCAGCAGTTTTTCCCTAGCGGTCGGCACAGATACGCAGTATTTT	CASSFSLAVGTDTQYF
TRBV30	once	TRBJ1-1	-	TGTGCCTGGAGTGTCCTGGCTAACATTGAAGCTTTCTTT	CAWSVLANIEAFF